These 7 T cell receptor beta chains were all obtained from the same sample, sequenced in a study of CD8+ T cells in alopecia areata. Extraction of RNA preceded its reverse transcription into cDNA, which served as the sequencing template. Libraries were prepared by immunoSEQ multiplex PCR; TCRdb keeps only in-frame clonotypes and omits some of them. The sample includes about 120,000 clones, approximately 47% of them seen just once. Sequenced: NKG2D-low CD8+ T cells sorted from blood. The receptors here all came from a human donor with alopecia areata.

This chain links TRBV27 with TRBJ2-1, with D possibly called TRBD1 or TRBD2 (5 bases each). V lost 4 bases, J lost 5 bases, and 9 bases lay in between. CDR1 is MNHEY and CDR2 is SMNVEV in the germline V gene (reference sequence). The CDR3 is made up of 13 amino acids. The CDR3 DNA follows: TGTGCCAGCAGTTGGGGGACCGACAATGAGCAGTTCTTC. Its protein is CASSWGTDNEQFF.

This chain connects TRBV30 to TRBJ1-5; D is undetermined. The length of the CDR3 is 12 residues. Between the trimmed V and J ends, which lost 4 bases and 6 bases, there was a span of 10 bases. Germline V gene data show CDR1 as GTSNPN and CDR2 as SVGIG (reference sequence). CDR3 nucleotides: TGTGCCTGGACTGACGGAGGTCAGCCCCAGCATTTT. Its protein product is CAWTDGGQPQHF.

J is TRBJ1-5 and V is TRBV30, with TRBD1 as a possible D gene (6 bases). This CDR3 region has 14 residues. Germline lookup yields CDR1 GTSNPN and CDR2 SVGIG (reference sequence). This CDR3 reads CAGRATGSNQPQHF. The CDR3 DNA sequence: TGTGCTGGGCGCGCCACAGGGAGCAATCAGCCCCAGCATTTT. Complete variable domain (other parts from reference TRBV30 and TRBJ1-5): SQTIHQWPATLVQPVGSPLSLECTVEGTSNPNLYWYRQAAGRGLQLLFYSVGIGQISSEVPQNLSASRPQDRQFILSSKKLLLSDSGFYLCAGRATGSNQPQHFGDGTRLSIL.

This chain connects TRBV30 to TRBJ1-4; no reliable D call. From germline, CDR1 is GTSNPN and CDR2 SVGIG (reference sequence). This CDR3 contains 16 residues. Deletions cut 3 bases from V and 7 bases from J, with 21 bases between. The CDR3 bases are TGTGCCTGGAGCGCCGCTGGAGGAGAGGCGGGTGAAAAACTGTTTTTT. Translating gives CAWSAAGGEAGEKLFF.

The chain has TRBV5-1 and TRBJ2-7; no definite D call. The CDR3 totals 12 residues. Germline-derived CDR1 and CDR2 are SGHRS and YFSETQ. V lost 1 base, J lost 5 bases, and 7 bases lay in between. CDR3 sequence reads: CASSLYVHEQYF. DNA of the CDR3: TGCGCCAGCAGCTTGTACGTTCACGAGCAGTACTTC.

The genes are TRBV27 and TRBJ1-2; no clear D. Trimming stripped 4 bases from V and 13 bases from J, with 16 bases between. The CDR3 consists of 12 residues. Germline V gives CDR1 MNHEY, CDR2 SMNVEV (reference sequence). This chain's CDR3 is CASSSSGKGCTF. CDR3 sequence (DNA): TGTGCCAGCAGTTCCTCCGGGAAGGGATGCACCTTC.

The sample holds a few counts of this clone. This specimen includes other DNA sequences encoding the same CDR3. The chain joins TRBV5-1 to TRBJ2-7; D gene unclear. The V end was cut by 5 bases, the J end by 0 bases, with 6 bases between. Germline V CDR1 and CDR2: SGHRS, YFSETQ. There are 12 residues in the CDR3. The CDR3 region has the DNA TGCGCCAGCAGTCAGAGCTCCTACGAGCAGTACTTC. Its protein is CASSQSSYEQYF.